This is a list of T cell receptor beta chains from one sample in a study of blood T cells in healthy people across ages. TCRdb passed the 5' RACE reads through MiXCR, listing each CDR3 protein once. The data contain 700,000 to 1,000,000 distinct CDR3 sequences, more than 40% of them singletons. Specimen: blood. These receptors were taken from a man aged 55 to 69 in good health. Each CDR3 is given with its conserved first and last residue. Each record gives: J gene, D gene, V gene, clone size, CDR3 protein, CDR3 DNA. The D gene is left open where the match is weak. Expanded clones get a size class; other rows say once, few or many, or leave the size out.

J: TRBJ2-1; D: .; V: TRBV7-2; size: .; CDR3: CASSLSYRVRNEQFF; DNA: TGTGCCAGCAGCTTATCGTACAGGGTGAGGAATGAGCAGTTCTTC
J: TRBJ2-3; D: TRBD1; V: TRBV20-1; size: .; CDR3: CSATSGTGGTDTQYF; DNA: TGCAGTGCTACCTCCGGGACAGGGGGCACAGATACGCAGTATTTT
J: TRBJ1-1; D: .; V: TRBV4-3; size: .; CDR3: CASSQDWQENTEAFF; DNA: TGCGCCAGCAGCCAAGACTGGCAGGAGAACACTGAAGCTTTCTTT
J: TRBJ2-3; D: TRBD2; V: TRBV6-1; size: once; CDR3: CASSSSGGNFQTQYF; DNA: TGTGCCAGCAGCTCAAGCGGGGGCAACTTTCAAACGCAGTATTTT
J: TRBJ2-5; D: TRBD1; V: TRBV20-1; size: .; CDR3: CSAIHDRGQETQYF; DNA: TGCAGTGCCATACACGACAGGGGGCAAGAGACCCAGTACTTC
J: TRBJ2-4; D: TRBD1; V: TRBV2; size: .; CDR3: CASSEAPGGLLGAKNIQYF; DNA: TGTGCCAGCAGTGAAGCGCCAGGGGGTCTCCTCGGGGCCAAAAACATTCAGTACTTC
J: TRBJ2-1; D: TRBD2; V: TRBV28; size: .; CDR3: CASSLEKRGFYNVEFF; DNA: TGTGCCAGCAGTCTCGAAAAGCGGGGGTTCTACAATGTGGAGTTCTTC
J: TRBJ2-7; D: TRBD2; V: TRBV28; size: few; CDR3: CASSLGGGSSPYEQYF; DNA: TGTGCCAGCAGTTTAGGGGGGGGTTCTAGTCCCTACGAGCAGTACTTC
J: TRBJ1-5; D: .; V: TRBV20-1; size: few; CDR3: CSASLDQGSQPQHF; DNA: TGCAGTGCTAGCTTAGACCAAGGTAGTCAGCCCCAGCATTTT
J: TRBJ1-1; D: .; V: TRBV15; size: .; CDR3: CATSKSRGSPEAFF; DNA: TGTGCCACCAGCAAATCCAGGGGCTCCCCTGAAGCTTTCTTT
J: TRBJ2-5; D: TRBD2; V: TRBV7-2; size: few; CDR3: CASQRGNQETQYF; DNA: TGTGCCAGCCAGCGGGGGAACCAAGAGACCCAGTACTTC
J: TRBJ1-1; D: .; V: TRBV6-2/TRBV6-3; size: .; CDR3: CASSPTEDTEAFF; DNA: TGTGCCAGCAGCCCGACAGAGGACACTGAAGCTTTCTTT
J: TRBJ2-3; D: .; V: TRBV3-1; size: few; CDR3: CASSSVTSTDTQYF; DNA: TGTGCCAGCAGTTCAGTTACAAGCACAGATACGCAGTATTTT